This T cell receptor (beta chain) originates from a study of T cell clones after liver transplantation. The overall study: Third-party-reactive TCRbeta sequences from pre-transplant mixed lymphocyte reactions served as antigen-independent comparators. Tolerant meant at least one year fully off immunosuppression without liver enzymes above twice normal.

V lost 7 bases to trimming and J lost 8 bases; unmatched junction nucleotides: 12. The germline V gene has CDR1 MDHEN and CDR2 SYDVKM. CDR3 length equals 14 residues. Profiling relied on immunoSEQ multiplex PCR, and the TCRdb table lists in-frame clones only, not all of them. This table has roughly 74,000 clones, about four fifths appearing once. Unstimulated PBMCs were sorted into CD3+CD4+ and CD3+CD8+ populations. The chain employs TRBV28 and TRBJ2-7; 9 bases map to TRBD2. The receptor was isolated from a human donor who received a liver transplant. Source: CD4+ T cells from blood, taken before liver transplant. DNA for the CDR3: TGTGCCAGCAACTATGCTAGCGGGATGCCACAGCAGTACTTC. It yields the protein CASNYASGMPQQYF.